The next 28 T cell receptor beta chains were all read from a single sample in a study of human T cells and chemical hapten exposure. The time point was: patch test 2, 6 weeks after DPC sensitization. Treatment here: therapeutic diphenylcyclopropenone sensitization with weekly scalp DPC. MiXCR, run by TCRdb on the RACE reads, gives a single entry per CDR3 protein. The sample shows a few hundred thousand distinct CDR3 sequences, over 6% of them seen only once. The sequencing here drew on whole blood, taken in connection with sensitization to the hapten diphenylcyclopropenone (DPC). The receptors here all came from a woman younger than 35 with alopecia areata. Some clones in this sample may be carry-over from other donors' samples.

J is TRBJ2-3 and V is TRBV28; 11 nucleotides align to TRBD2. V lost 5 bases to trimming and J lost 4 bases; unmatched junction nucleotides: 11. Germline-derived CDR1 and CDR2 are MDHEN and SYDVKM. The CDR3 runs 17 residues. CDR3 in DNA: TGTGCCAGCAGTACCACTTTAGCGGGGGGGGTGGCAGATACGCAGTATTTT. Translation: CASSTTLAGGVADTQYF.

There are many counts of this clonotype. In DNA form, the CDR3 reads TGTGCCAGCAGTTTGGACAGGCGGTACGAGCAGTACTTC. It codes for CASSLDRRYEQYF. This chain links TRBV12-3 or TRBV12-4 with TRBJ2-7; 7 bases are a match to TRBD1. V shed 3 bases and J 4 bases; nucleotides not matched to a gene: 3. The CDR3 contains 13 residues.

This clonotype was counted ten times or more. V is TRBV25-1 and J is TRBJ1-1; 9 bases are a match to TRBD1. Germline V gene lookup returns CDR1 MGHDK and CDR2 SYGVNS. The V segment lost 6 bases and the J segment 8 bases; nucleotides outside the gene matches: 4. The CDR3 loop spans 12 amino acids. CDR3 amino acids: CASRTGTGEAFF. The CDR3 nucleotides are TGTGCCAGCAGGACCGGGACAGGGGAAGCTTTCTTT.

The rearrangement joins TRBV5-1 to TRBJ2-5, with 11 bases fitting TRBD2. Germline CDR1 reads SGHRS; CDR2 reads YFSETQ. This CDR3 comprises 16 residues. After removal of 3 bases from V and 5 bases from J, the junction contained 9 bases not matched to a gene. The CDR3 spells CASSSTPSGGWETQYF. The CDR3 DNA reads as TGCGCCAGCAGCTCCACCCCTAGCGGGGGGTGGGAGACCCAGTACTTC.

This clonotype came up many times. The rearrangement uses TRBV6-2 or TRBV6-3 and TRBJ2-6; 7 bases fit TRBD1. J was trimmed by 0 bases and V by 0 bases; bases with no gene match: 8. From germline, CDR1 is MNHEY and CDR2 SVGEGT. The CDR3 covers 19 residues. The CDR3 DNA is TGTGCCAGCAGTTACTCCGGGGACAGTGTCTCCTCTGGGGCCAACGTCCTGACTTTC. The encoded protein is CASSYSGDSVSSGANVLTF.

This clonotype was observed many times. The chain combines TRBV29-1 with TRBJ1-1, with 7 bases aligning to TRBD1. CDR1 is SQVTM and CDR2 is ANQGSEA in the germline V gene. Trimming at V came to 7 bases and at J to 3 bases, leaving 8 bases not matched to a gene. The CDR3 sequence is 13 residues long. For the CDR3, the DNA is TGCAGCGCCCCAGGACAGGTGGACACTGAAGCTTTCTTT. Its translation is CSAPGQVDTEAFF.

This clonotype showed up many times. The chain combines TRBV20-1 with TRBJ1-6; D might be TRBD1 (6 bases). The CDR3 loop spans 15 amino acids. The ends were cut back, 0 bases at V and 7 bases at J, with 13 bases in the middle. CDR1 is DFQATT, CDR2 SNEGSKA, per germline (reference sequence). CDR3 loop: CSARDQQGRNSPLHF. CDR3 coding DNA: TGCAGTGCTAGAGATCAACAGGGAAGAAATTCACCCCTCCACTTT.

This clonotype was picked up many times. The V call is TRBV20-1, the J call TRBJ2-2, with D unclear. The CDR3 length is 15 residues. The V gene lost 0 bases and the J gene lost 5 bases, with 13 bases spanning the gap. CDR1 and CDR2 (germline): DFQATT, SNEGSKA (reference sequence). CDR3 region: CSARDPSIPTGELFF. The CDR3 nucleotides read TGCAGTGCTAGAGATCCGAGCATTCCGACCGGGGAGCTGTTTTTT.

This clonotype was detected many times. The chain joins TRBV10-3 to TRBJ2-3; D may be TRBD1 (6 bases). Germline V CDR1 and CDR2: ENHRY, SYGVKD. The CDR3 runs 12 residues. V shed 6 bases and J shed 5 bases, with 9 bases lying between them. CDR3 nucleotides: TGTGCCATCAGCTTACAGGGAGATACGCAGTATTTT. Its translation is CAISLQGDTQYF.

This clonotype was seen only a few times. The rearrangement joins TRBV6-5 to TRBJ1-5; D perhaps matches TRBD1 (5 bases). The CDR3 spans 16 residues. Looked up from germline, CDR1 is MNHEY and CDR2 is SVGAGI. Trimming removed 6 bases at V and 2 bases at J, with 17 bases between. The CDR3 nucleotides are TGTGCCAGCAGCTCCCGAGGGCAGGGTGGCAATCAGCCCCAGCATTTT. Translating gives CASSSRGQGGNQPQHF.

This clonotype came up many times. The chain employs TRBV15 and TRBJ1-1, with 7 nucleotides matching TRBD1. The J segment lost 0 bases and the V segment lost 5 bases, leaving 3 bases of the junction unmatched. This CDR3 has 14 residues. The germline CDR1 and CDR2 sequences are LNHNV and YYDKDF (reference sequence). CDR3 DNA sequence: TGTGCCACCAGCCTCGACAGGGTGAACACTGAAGCTTTCTTT. This encodes CATSLDRVNTEAFF.

A few counts support this clonotype. V is TRBV25-1 and J is TRBJ1-1, with a tentative D call TRBD1 (5 bases). This CDR3 has 16 amino acids. V gave up 7 bases and J gave up 1 base, with 19 bases separating them. The germline V gene encodes CDR1 MGHDK and CDR2 SYGVNS. The CDR3 is CASNFESGTENTEAFF. The CDR3 DNA follows: TGTGCCAGCAACTTCGAATCCGGGACGGAGAACACTGAAGCTTTCTTT.

This sequence joins TRBV6-1 and TRBJ2-5, with D tentatively TRBD1 (6 bases). Deletions cut 7 bases from V and 0 bases from J, with 9 bases between. Per the germline V gene, CDR1 is MNHNS and CDR2 is SASEGT. This CDR3 spans 13 amino acids. The CDR3 bases are TGTGCCAGCACAGGGGCCAACCAAGAGACCCAGTACTTC. Its translation: CASTGANQETQYF.

This clonotype was seen ten or more times. The chain joins TRBV29-1 to TRBJ1-1, with 7 bases fitting TRBD1. V shed 4 bases and J 8 bases; nucleotides not matched to a gene: 10. Germline V lookup: CDR1 SQVTM, CDR2 ANQGSEA. There are 13 residues in the CDR3. The CDR3 bases are TGCAGCGTTGCGCGGGACAGAACTCTGGAAGCTTTCTTT. This translates into CSVARDRTLEAFF.

This sequence joins TRBV3-1 and TRBJ1-2, with 7 bases identical to TRBD1. Losses at the gene ends were 2 bases for V and 3 bases for J; bases not matched to a gene: 9. The CDR3 runs 16 residues. Germline V lookup: CDR1 LGHDT, CDR2 YNNKEL (reference sequence). CDR3 protein: CASSQKSGGSDYGYTF. The CDR3 DNA is TGTGCCAGCAGCCAAAAATCAGGGGGTAGCGACTATGGCTACACCTTC.

The sample holds many counts of this clonotype. The V and J genes are TRBV28 and TRBJ1-1; D remains unclear. The length of the CDR3 is 12 residues. Trimming stripped 2 bases from V and 3 bases from J, with 4 bases between. Germline V gives CDR1 MDHEN, CDR2 SYDVKM. In nucleotides, the CDR3 is TGTGCCAGCAGTTTAATATACACTGAAGCTTTCTTT. This codes for CASSLIYTEAFF.

This clonotype was counted at least ten times. CDR3: CAISDRGGSYEQYF. The CDR3 coding sequence is TGTGCCATCAGTGACAGGGGGGGCAGCTACGAGCAGTACTTC. The chain is built from TRBV10-3 and TRBJ2-7; D tentatively fits TRBD1 or TRBD2 (7 bases each). Germline loops: CDR1 ENHRY, CDR2 SYGVKD. The germline V and J ends were trimmed by 3 bases and 3 bases, with 12 bases remaining between them. The CDR3 covers 14 residues.

The chain employs TRBV7-3 and TRBJ1-1, with TRBD1 identical over 9 bases. The ends lost 3 bases at V and 7 bases at J; junction bases unmatched: 6. Germline V lookup: CDR1 SGHTA, CDR2 FQGTGA. CDR3 length: 14 residues. CDR3 amino acids: CASSFISGQGEAFF. The CDR3 DNA reads as TGTGCCAGCAGCTTTATATCGGGACAGGGTGAAGCTTTCTTT.

At least ten counts were recorded for this clonotype. J is TRBJ1-6 and V is TRBV7-9, with 8 positions matching TRBD1. Looked up from germline, CDR1 is SEHNR and CDR2 is FQNEAQ (reference sequence). Trimming removed 4 bases from V and 7 bases from J; junction bases left unmatched: 6. The CDR3 extends over 15 amino acids. Here the CDR3 DNA reads TGTGCCAGCAGCTCAGGCGCAGGGGGCAATTCACCCCTCCACTTT. This translates into CASSSGAGGNSPLHF.

This clonotype has just a few counts. The V call is TRBV7-9, the J call TRBJ1-1; D gene ambiguous. V dropped 5 bases and J dropped 5 bases, with 12 bases sitting between them. Germline V gives CDR1 SEHNR, CDR2 FQNEAQ (reference sequence). The CDR3 has 13 amino acids. The CDR3 region has the DNA TGTGCCAGCAGCCCCACCCAGAGAACTGAAGCTTTCTTT. Protein sequence: CASSPTQRTEAFF.

The chain uses TRBV7-8 and TRBJ1-1, with D possibly matching TRBD1 (6 bases). Germline CDR1 is SGHVS and CDR2 is FQNEAQ. This CDR3 region has 15 residues. V lost 3 bases to trimming and J lost 1 base, with 12 bases between them. The CDR3 DNA sequence: TGTGCCAGCAGCTTGCCACAGGGCCAGAACACTGAAGCTTTCTTT. This codes for CASSLPQGQNTEAFF.

This clonotype has ten or more counts. The chain links TRBV12-3 or TRBV12-4 to TRBJ1-5; D remains ambiguous. V lost 3 bases and J lost 0, with 3 bases in between. CDR3 size: 13 residues. CDR3 protein: CASSFTSNQPQHF. CDR3 nucleotide sequence: TGTGCCAGCAGTTTTACTAGCAATCAGCCCCAGCATTTT.

This clonotype was seen a few times. The chain combines TRBV7-9 with TRBJ2-7, with D tentatively TRBD1 (5 bases). The CDR3 spans 15 residues. Germline values: CDR1 SEHNR, CDR2 FQNEAQ (reference sequence). V lost 4 bases, J lost 2 bases, and 15 bases lay in between. Written as DNA, the CDR3 is TGTGCCAGCAGCTCTGACAGACTCCCCGCCTACGAGCAGTACTTC. It specifies CASSSDRLPAYEQYF.

The chain employs TRBV9 and TRBJ1-2, with 7 positions matching TRBD1. Germline CDR1 SGDLS, CDR2 YYNGEE. The CDR3 has 15 residues. The V and J ends lost 1 base and 3 bases, in that order; junction bases with no gene match: 6. The CDR3 reads CASSVTGDPYYGYTF. DNA for the CDR3: TGTGCCAGCAGCGTAACAGGGGACCCTTACTATGGCTACACCTTC. Together with reference TRBV9 and TRBJ1-2, the CDR3 gives the full variable domain: DSGVTQTPKHLITATGQRVTLRCSPRSGDLSVYWYQQSLDQGLQFLIQYYNGEERAKGNILERFSAQQFPDLHSELNLSSLELGDSALYFCASSVTGDPYYGYTFGSGTRLTVV.

The gene calls are TRBV2 and TRBJ2-5, with D possibly matching TRBD2 (5 bases). Between the trimmed V and J ends, which lost 7 bases and 2 bases, there was a span of 11 bases. CDR1 and CDR2 from the germline V gene are SNHLY and FYNNEI. The CDR3 is 13 amino acids. The CDR3 here is CASTGSGQETQYF. The DNA for the CDR3 is TGTGCCAGCACGGGGTCGGGACAAGAGACCCAGTACTTC.

The chain joins TRBV6-2 or TRBV6-3 to TRBJ1-5; D possibly corresponds to TRBD1 (6 bases). Germline V gives CDR1 MNHEY, CDR2 SVGEGT. V was cut by 6 bases and J by 0 bases, with 18 bases left in between. CDR3 length equals 17 residues. The CDR3 loop is CASRTLRGRGSNQPQHF. As DNA, the CDR3 is TGTGCCAGCAGAACGCTCAGGGGTAGGGGTAGCAATCAGCCCCAGCATTTT.

In its sample, this clonotype was seen many times. The CDR3 bases are TGCAGTGCTAGATATCCGTCCGTCGGGACAGGGGAGAATCAGCCCCAGCATTTT. Translation gives CSARYPSVGTGENQPQHF. This chain links TRBV20-1 with TRBJ1-5, with 10 bases lining up with TRBD1. Germline V gives CDR1 DFQATT, CDR2 SNEGSKA (reference sequence). This CDR3 is built from 18 residues. Trimming at V came to 2 bases and at J to 4 bases, leaving 14 bases not matched to a gene.

The chain joins TRBV5-1 to TRBJ1-2; 11 bases map to TRBD1. The V gene's germline CDR1 is SGHRS and CDR2 YFSETQ. Trimming at V came to 4 bases and at J to 6 bases, leaving 8 bases not matched to a gene. The CDR3 consists of 15 residues. The CDR3 DNA sequence: TGCGCCAGCAGCGGAAGGGGACAGGGGGTAGATGGCTACACCTTC. It encodes CASSGRGQGVDGYTF.